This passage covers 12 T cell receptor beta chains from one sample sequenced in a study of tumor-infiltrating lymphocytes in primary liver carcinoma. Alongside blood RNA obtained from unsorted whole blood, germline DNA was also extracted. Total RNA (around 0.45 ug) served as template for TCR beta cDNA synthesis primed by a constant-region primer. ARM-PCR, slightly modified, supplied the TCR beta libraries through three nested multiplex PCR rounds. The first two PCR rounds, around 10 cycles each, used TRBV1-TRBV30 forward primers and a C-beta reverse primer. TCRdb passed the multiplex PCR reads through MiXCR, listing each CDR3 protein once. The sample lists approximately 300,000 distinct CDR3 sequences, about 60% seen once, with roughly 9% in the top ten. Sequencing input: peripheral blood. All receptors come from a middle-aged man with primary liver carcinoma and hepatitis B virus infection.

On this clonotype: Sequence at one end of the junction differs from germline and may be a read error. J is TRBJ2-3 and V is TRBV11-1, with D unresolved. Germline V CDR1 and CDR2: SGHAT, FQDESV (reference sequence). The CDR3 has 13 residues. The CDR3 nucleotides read TGTGCCAGGAGCTCCCAGAGTGGGGATACGCAGTATTTT. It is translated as CARSSQSGDTQYF.

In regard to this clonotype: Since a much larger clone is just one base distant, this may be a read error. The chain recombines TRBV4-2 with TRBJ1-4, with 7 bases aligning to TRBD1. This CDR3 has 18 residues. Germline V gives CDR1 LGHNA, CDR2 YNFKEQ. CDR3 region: CASSPTRDSSPTNENLFF. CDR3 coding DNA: TGTGCCAGCAGCCCCACCCGGGACAGTTCCCCAACTAATGAAAATCTGTTTTTT.

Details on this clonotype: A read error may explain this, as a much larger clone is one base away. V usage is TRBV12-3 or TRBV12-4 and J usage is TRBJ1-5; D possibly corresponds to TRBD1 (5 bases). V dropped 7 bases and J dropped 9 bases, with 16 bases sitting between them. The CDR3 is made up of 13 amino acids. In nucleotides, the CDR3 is TGTGCCAGCATCCCGGGGACCACCTCGCCCCAGCATTTT. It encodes CASIPGTTSPQHF.

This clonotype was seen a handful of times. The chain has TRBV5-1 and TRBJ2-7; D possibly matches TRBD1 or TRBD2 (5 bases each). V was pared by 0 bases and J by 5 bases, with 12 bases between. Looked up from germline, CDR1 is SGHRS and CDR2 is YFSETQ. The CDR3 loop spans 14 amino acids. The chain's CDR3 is CASSLAREQDEQYF. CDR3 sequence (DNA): TGCGCCAGCAGCTTGGCCAGGGAGCAGGACGAGCAGTACTTC.

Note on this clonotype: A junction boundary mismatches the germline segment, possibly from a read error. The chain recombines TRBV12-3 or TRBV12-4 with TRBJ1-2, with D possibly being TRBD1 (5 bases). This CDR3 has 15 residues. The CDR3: CVSSLGVGDPGGYTF. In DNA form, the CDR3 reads TGTGTCAGCAGTTTAGGTGTGGGGGACCCCGGTGGCTACACCTTC.

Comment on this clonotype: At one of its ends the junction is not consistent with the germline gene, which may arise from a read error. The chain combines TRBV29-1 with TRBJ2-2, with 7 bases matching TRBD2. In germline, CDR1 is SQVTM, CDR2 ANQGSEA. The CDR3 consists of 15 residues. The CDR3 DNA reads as TGCAGCGTTGTACGGGGGGAATTGAACACCGGGGAGCTGTTTTTC. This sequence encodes CSVVRGELNTGELFF.

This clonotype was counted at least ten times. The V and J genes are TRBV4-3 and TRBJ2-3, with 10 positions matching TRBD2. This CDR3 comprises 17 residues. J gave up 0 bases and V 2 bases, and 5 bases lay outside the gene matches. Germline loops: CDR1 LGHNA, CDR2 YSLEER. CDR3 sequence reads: CASSQTGTSASTDTQYF. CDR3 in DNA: TGCGCCAGCAGCCAAACCGGGACTAGCGCAAGCACAGATACGCAGTATTTT.

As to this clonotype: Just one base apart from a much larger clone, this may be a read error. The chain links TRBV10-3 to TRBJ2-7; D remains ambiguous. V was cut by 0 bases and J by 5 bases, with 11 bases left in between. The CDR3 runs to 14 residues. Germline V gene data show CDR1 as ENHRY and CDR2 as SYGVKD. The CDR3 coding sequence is TGTGCCATCAGTGAGTCATTGGAACTCGACGAGCAGTACTTC. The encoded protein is CAISESLELDEQYF.

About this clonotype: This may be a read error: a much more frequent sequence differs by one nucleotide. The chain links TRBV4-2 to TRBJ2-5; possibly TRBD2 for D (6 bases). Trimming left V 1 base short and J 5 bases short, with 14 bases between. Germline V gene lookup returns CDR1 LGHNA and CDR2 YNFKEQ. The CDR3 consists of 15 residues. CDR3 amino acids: CASSQVRGTGETQYF. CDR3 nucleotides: TGTGCCAGCAGCCAAGTACGGGGGACGGGGGAGACCCAGTACTTC.

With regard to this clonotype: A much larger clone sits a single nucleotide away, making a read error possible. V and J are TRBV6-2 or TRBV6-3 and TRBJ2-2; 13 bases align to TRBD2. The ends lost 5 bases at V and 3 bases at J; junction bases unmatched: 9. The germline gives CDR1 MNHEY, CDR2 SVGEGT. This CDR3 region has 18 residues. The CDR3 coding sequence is TGTGCCAGCAGTAGAAGGACTAGCGGGAGCGCGGACACCGGGGAGCTGTTTTTT. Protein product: CASSRRTSGSADTGELFF.

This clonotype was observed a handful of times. The CDR3 region has the DNA TGTGCCAGCAGCCCCGGCGGGGGGAGCGGGACTGAGCAGTTCTTC. It is translated as CASSPGGGSGTEQFF. The chain carries TRBV13 and TRBJ2-1, with 8 bases matching TRBD2. The CDR3 extends over 15 amino acids. V shed 5 bases and J 9 bases; nucleotides not matched to a gene: 12. Germline V gene sequence: CDR1 PRHDT, CDR2 FYEKMQ (reference sequence).

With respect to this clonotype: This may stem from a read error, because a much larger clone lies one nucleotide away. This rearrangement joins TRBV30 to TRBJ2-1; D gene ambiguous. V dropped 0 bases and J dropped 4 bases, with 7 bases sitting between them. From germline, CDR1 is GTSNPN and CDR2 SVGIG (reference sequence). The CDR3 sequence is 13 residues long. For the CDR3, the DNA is TGTGCCTGGAGTGTGGAGCAGTACAATGAGCAGTTCTTC. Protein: CAWSVEQYNEQFF.